This T cell receptor (beta chain) appears in the sequencing data of a study of blood T cell repertoires in COVID-19 (dated by TCRdb to 2019 to 2021). About the full investigation: The collaborator samples originated in the United States, Italy and Spain and spanned the acute and convalescent phases of COVID-19. The prospective study material was composed of cDNA or gDNA derived from T cells, B-cell-depleted T cells, or PBMCs. The dataset comprised deeply sampled blood TCRbeta repertoires from subjects exposed to, actively infected with, or recovered from COVID-19. The repertoires were released in a freely available public database intended as a resource for research on the immune response to SARS-CoV-2. The samples were drawn from the first 160 participants of the ongoing ImmuneRACE study and from 1,254 subjects provided by 6 global collaborators. Nearly every sample came with metadata listing a de-identified subject ID, COVID-19 status, age in years and sex. HLA class I and class II types, where available, came from metadata supplied by the sample provider rather than from assay-based typing. Beyond this particular receptor, the publication reports: The quantity of clinical and demographic metadata differed by source and by participant and was supplied without curation.

To note about this clone: This receptor's antigen is unknown. Nothing much larger sits one base from this clone, and base qualities are not available.

TCRbeta CDR3 regions were amplified from genomic DNA using the immunoSEQ Assay, a bias-controlled multiplex PCR. Processing in the source paper ran as follows. The number of nucleated cells in each sample was estimated by amplification of reference gene primers within the assay. To quantify the absolute abundance of each unique TCRbeta CDR3 rearrangement, sequence reads were collapsed and filtered. For each sample, productive Simpson clonality was calculated as the square root of Simpson's diversity index over productive rearrangements. In its TCRdb copy, this immuneACCESS table keeps in-frame sequences only and misses some clones. Where compared with another copy, unresolved V genes explain less than half of these, and the others have no known cause. V and J calls and clone size are copied from that table; D and trimming were computed from the DNA. For this sample there are fewer than 15,000 clones; 82% appear just once. The ten largest clonotypes hold roughly 48% of the sample.

The CDR3 contains 16 residues, cysteine and phenylalanine counted. Just CDR3 DNA is preserved here, 48 bases in frame from base 1. V is reduced by 1 base and J by 2 bases, leaving a spacing of 13 bases between them. Based on the germline V gene, the CDR1 and CDR2 sequences are SGHRS and YFSETQ. Collaborating institutions collected whole blood in K2EDTA tubes following their own protocols. For TCRbeta analysis, collaborators shipped samples as frozen whole blood, isolated PBMCs, or DNA extracted from either of those sample types. The V and J segments used are TRBV5-1 and TRBJ1-5, with a tentative D gene TRBD1 over 6 matching bases. This sequence was found in a man older than 75 with acute or convalescent COVID-19. The specimen was peripheral blood. The CDR3 in this case is CASSLSGPGGNQPQHF. DNA sequence: TGCGCCAGCAGCTTGTCAGGTCCAGGGGGCAATCAGCCCCAGCATTTT.